The present entry profiles one T cell receptor beta chain with its context. The antigen remains undetermined. Repertoires were generated with immunoSEQ multiplex PCR, while TCRdb's copy carries only in-frame clones and drops some. The sample includes roughly 62,000 clones, more than 75% seen only once; the top ten take about 2.9%. The data were obtained in a study of graft-versus-host responses after intestinal transplantation. As for the study in general: Each recipient received anti-thymocyte globulin induction, then tacrolimus and steroids for three to four years.

Study outcomes and limitations: GvH clones surfaced in recipient marrow, some emerging earlier in ileum or blood.

The TCR originated in a human patient who received an intestinal transplant, so some T cells may come from the graft donor. Sample: PBMCs, taken 118 to 130 days after intestinal transplantation.

This CDR3 reads CASSQGLTEAFF. CDR3 coding DNA: TGTGCCAGCAGCCAAGGTCTCACTGAAGCTTTCTTT. The chain links TRBV11-2 to TRBJ1-1; D not certain. Germline CDR1 and CDR2: SGHAT and FQNNGV. V was clipped by 5 bases and J by 4 bases, with 8 bases between them. CDR3 length: 12 amino acids.